A selection of T cell receptor beta chains follows, all from one sample in a study of T-cell memory formation after mild COVID-19. TCRdb processed the 5' RACE reads anew with MiXCR; each CDR3 protein has one entry. The table lists approximately 240,000 distinct CDR3 sequences, over 15% of them singletons. The source material was PBMCs or a T cell subset sorted from them (not recorded which). The receptors come from a man aged 18 to 29 who had mild COVID-19 (a few samples of this study predate the infection). Cell type and time point are not known. CDR3s include the opening cysteine and the closing phenylalanine or tryptophan. The order of the fields is clone size, J gene, V gene, CDR3 protein. Clone size is given for some rows only: seen once, a few or many times, or a class if the clone is expanded.

.,TRBJ2-5,TRBV6-5,CASSRSTRWETQYF
.,TRBJ1-4,TRBV2,CASSWGRDNEKLFF
.,TRBJ2-5,TRBV3-1,CASSQGGDRQETQYF
few,TRBJ2-7,TRBV5-1,CASSLAFGNEQYF
.,TRBJ2-5,TRBV5-1,CASSLEATQYF
few,TRBJ1-2,TRBV18,CASSPPAQSNYGYTF
.,TRBJ1-2,TRBV12-3/TRBV12-4,CASSLGETGYTF
few,TRBJ2-1,TRBV4-3,CASSLRQGGSYNEQFF
.,TRBJ1-5,TRBV7-2,CASSLSINQPQHF
.,TRBJ2-5,TRBV20-1,CSARELAATQETQYF
.,TRBJ2-7,TRBV6-2/TRBV6-3,CASWQGYYEQYF
few,TRBJ2-2,TRBV25-1,CASSEIEGGELFF
.,TRBJ2-7,TRBV10-3,CAISEPAVEQYF
.,TRBJ2-7,TRBV5-1,CASSLGPGQGRSSYEQYF
.,TRBJ1-2,TRBV5-1,CASSLASRTGSDYGYTF
.,TRBJ2-3,TRBV9,CASSVEGGGYGDTQYF
.,TRBJ1-2,TRBV4-3,CASSHADRVGGYTF
.,TRBJ2-3,TRBV7-9,CASSLWLGADTQYF
few,TRBJ2-7,TRBV18,CASSPLSGTGAEQYF
.,TRBJ2-1,TRBV18,CASSPGGGAYNEQFF
.,TRBJ1-2,TRBV6-5,CASSYSGGDFYGYTF
.,TRBJ2-7,TRBV5-6,CASRGVGTFDEQYF
.,TRBJ2-3,TRBV2,CASSGGYFYTDTQYF
many,TRBJ2-1,TRBV4-3,CASSQGVAGGYNEQFF
.,TRBJ2-7,TRBV4-1,CASSQGERTTYEQYF